This T cell receptor (beta chain) emerged from a study of blood T cells in healthy people across ages. A second PCR of 7 to 11 cycles used a sample-barcoded 5' primer and a J-beta primer mix. One entry per CDR3 protein, called by TCRdb with MiXCR from the 5' RACE reads. This table has around 820,000 distinct CDR3 sequences, approximately 25% appearing once. This CDR3 region has 15 residues. The germline V gene has CDR1 SGHRS and CDR2 YFSETQ. V lost 7 bases to trimming and J lost 0 bases, with 15 bases between them. The same sample was also used in a study of T cells of mothers and their children.

The TCR was taken from a boy aged 5-17 years in good health. This chain links TRBV5-1 with TRBJ2-3; the D is unclear. Input material: blood. This CDR3 is CASGVQSPSTDTQYF. CDR3 nucleotides: TGCGCCAGCGGGGTACAGAGTCCTAGCACAGATACGCAGTATTTT.